This is a list of T cell receptor beta chains from one sample in a study of blood T cell repertoires in COVID-19. Data came from immunoSEQ multiplex PCR; TCRdb stores just in-frame clones and leaves some out. There are more than 80,000 clones in the sample; 85% to 90% occur only once, and around 1.5% lies in the top ten. Input material: peripheral blood. Receptor source: a human donor with active COVID-19. The donor label of this sample is uncertain. Each CDR3 is given without its conserved first and last residue. Expanded clones get a size class; other rows say once, few or many, or leave the size out.

TRBV5-4	NA	TRBJ2-7	ASSNQWTAVSYEQY
TRBV6-2/TRBV6-3	NA	TRBJ2-1	ASSSSGEPLNEQF
TRBV19	NA	TRBJ2-7	ASSPTGGRSYEQY
TRBV5-1	NA	TRBJ2-5	ASSLVVAGSGETQY
TRBV18	NA	TRBJ2-5	ASSPRQGYETQY
TRBV5-1	NA	TRBJ2-7	ASSFSSRGAGDHEQY
TRBV18	NA	TRBJ1-2	ASSPPGEYGYT
TRBV12-3/TRBV12-4	NA	TRBJ1-4	ASSRSFNEKLF
TRBV4-3	NA	TRBJ1-4	ASSQDLPQGWNEKLF
TRBV7-6	NA	TRBJ2-3	ASSSTHLAGGHTQY
TRBV18	once	TRBJ2-7	ASSPRQGFSYEQY
TRBV29-1	NA	TRBJ1-1	SAVGGMNTEAF
TRBV6-5	NA	TRBJ1-6	ASSSQSGWYNSPLH
TRBV19	NA	TRBJ2-3	ASNLAGTSTDTQY
TRBV2	NA	TRBJ2-1	ASSGTHGNEQF
TRBV18	NA	TRBJ2-1	ASSPHRSSYNEQF
TRBV4-2	NA	TRBJ2-1	ASSEDRDRYNEQF
TRBV30	once	TRBJ1-2	AWSVRGIPANYGYT
TRBV5-1	NA	TRBJ1-2	ASSLEGILNYGYT
TRBV25-1	NA	TRBJ2-4	ASSESGTSIQY
TRBV7-9	few	TRBJ1-1	ASSLGGDRGLAF
TRBV5-4	NA	TRBJ1-6	ASRRRGERGSPLH
TRBV5-1	NA	TRBJ2-1	ASQQGQGAYNEQF
TRBV11-2	NA	TRBJ2-1	ASSLDLLALGEQF
TRBV14	NA	TRBJ1-3	ASSFYSGNTIY
TRBV28	NA	TRBJ1-2	ASSLYLVGGAKYGYT